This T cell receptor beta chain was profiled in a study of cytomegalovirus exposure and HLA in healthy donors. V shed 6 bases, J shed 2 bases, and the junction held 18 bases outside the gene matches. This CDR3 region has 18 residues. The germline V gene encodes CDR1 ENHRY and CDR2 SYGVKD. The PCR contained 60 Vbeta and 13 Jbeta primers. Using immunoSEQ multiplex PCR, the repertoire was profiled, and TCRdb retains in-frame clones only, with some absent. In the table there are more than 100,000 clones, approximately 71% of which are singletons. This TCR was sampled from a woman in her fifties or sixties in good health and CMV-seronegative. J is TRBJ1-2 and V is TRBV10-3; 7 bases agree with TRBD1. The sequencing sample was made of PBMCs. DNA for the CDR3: TGTGCCATCAGCCCCGGGAGGGGACAGTTTGCTCTAAACTATGGCTACACCTTC. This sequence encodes CAISPGRGQFALNYGYTF.